Listed below are T cell receptor beta chains from one sample, sequenced in a study of control samples from healthy donors and cancer patients. Only in-frame clones appear in the TCRdb table, and some are missing; sequencing was by immunoSEQ multiplex PCR. The sample has about 98,000 clones; roughly 78% are singletons. The sample was blood. The receptors were gathered from a man between 60 and 70 years old in good health. Each CDR3 is given with its conserved first and last residue. The D gene is left open where the match is weak. Size tells how often a clone was seen (once, few, many) or the class of an expanded clone, and some rows leave it out.

>TRBV5-4|few|TRBJ2-3|NA
TGTGCCAGCAGCCCCCGGTTCAAAGGGGATACGCAGTATTTT
CASSPRFKGDTQYF
>TRBV25-1|NA|TRBJ2-3|TRBD2
TGTGCCAGCAGTGAAAGTCAATCCGGACTAGCGGGCACAGATACGCAGTATTTT
CASSESQSGLAGTDTQYF
>TRBV27|once|TRBJ2-7|NA
TGTGCCAGCTCCCTTGCTCCCCCCCGGGTTGCGCCATACGAGCAGTACTTC
CASSLAPPRVAPYEQYF
>TRBV18|NA|TRBJ2-1|NA
TGTGCCAGCTCACCACCGAGGGCTCATGAGCAGTTCTTC
CASSPPRAHEQFF
>TRBV6-5|NA|TRBJ2-5|NA
TGTGCCAGCAGTCAGGGGCTCCAAGAGACCCAGTACTTC
CASSQGLQETQYF
>TRBV9|NA|TRBJ2-3|NA
TGTGCCAGCAGCGGGTCCACCTACACAGATACGCAGTATTTT
CASSGSTYTDTQYF
>TRBV6-5|few|TRBJ1-2|NA
TGTGCCAGCAGGCCTAAGGGGGTTGCTAACTATGGCTACACCTTC
CASRPKGVANYGYTF
>TRBV6-5|NA|TRBJ2-2|TRBD1
TGTGCCAGCAGTTTCCGGGACAGGGAGTCCGGGGAGCTGTTTTTT
CASSFRDRESGELFF
>TRBV3-1/TRBV3-2|NA|TRBJ2-2|NA
TGTGCCAGCAGCCAAGGAAGGGCACCGACCGGGGAGCTGTTTTTT
CASSQGRAPTGELFF
>TRBV30|NA|TRBJ2-5|TRBD2
TGTGCCTGGAATCCGGGACTAGCTCAAGAGACCCAGTACTTC
CAWNPGLAQETQYF
>TRBV19|NA|TRBJ2-2|NA
TGTGCCAGTAGTATAGACGCCTCGGGGGGCTCTAACACCGGGGAGCTGTTTTTT
CASSIDASGGSNTGELFF
>TRBV2|once|TRBJ1-4|TRBD1
TGTGCCAGCAGTCGTCTTACGGGACAGGGGGTGGGGGAAAAACTGTTTTTT
CASSRLTGQGVGEKLFF
>TRBV6-1|few|TRBJ1-5|TRBD1
TGTGCCAGCCGTGCCTTAGACAGGGGTAGGAATCAGCCCCAGCATTTT
CASRALDRGRNQPQHF
>TRBV9|NA|TRBJ1-6|NA
TGTGCCAGCAGCGTAGAGGGGACGGATAATTCACCCCTCCACTTT
CASSVEGTDNSPLHF
>TRBV18|NA|TRBJ2-3|TRBD2
TGTGCCAGCTCACCAACGAGTGCTAGCGGGAACACAGATACGCAGTATTTT
CASSPTSASGNTDTQYF
>TRBV4-2|NA|TRBJ2-2|TRBD2
TGTGCCAGCAGCCGCACCTCGGGGGGGGGCGATTCCGGGGAGCTGTTTTTT
CASSRTSGGGDSGELFF
>TRBV30|NA|TRBJ1-5|NA
TGTGCCTGGTCCCGCCCCGGGGGGAGCAATCAGCCCCAGCATTTT
CAWSRPGGSNQPQHF
>TRBV6-6|NA|TRBJ2-6|TRBD1
TGTGCCAGCGGGGACAGGAGATTCTCTGGGGCCAACGTCCTGACTTTC
CASGDRRFSGANVLTF
>TRBV2|NA|TRBJ1-1|NA
TGTGCCAGCAGTCGCTGGCGGGGCTCGGAGACTGAAGCTTTCTTT
CASSRWRGSETEAFF
>TRBV2|NA|TRBJ2-4|NA
TGTGCCAGCAGTGAAAGGGGGGGGGCGGGCCCCACCACGAGAAACATTCAGTACTTC
CASSERGGAGPTTRNIQYF
>TRBV7-8|NA|TRBJ1-2|NA
TGTGCCAGCAGCCCCATAGGAAAGACAAACTATGGCTACACCTTC
CASSPIGKTNYGYTF
>TRBV19|NA|TRBJ2-1|NA
TGTGCCAGTAGTATAGACGGAGATGGTAGCGGCTACAATGAGCAGTTCTTC
CASSIDGDGSGYNEQFF
>TRBV27|few|TRBJ2-2|TRBD2
TGTGCCAGCCAAACGGCGGGGGCCGGGGAGCTGTTTTTT
CASQTAGAGELFF
>TRBV4-1|once|TRBJ1-2|TRBD1
TGCGCCAGCAGCCCGGAAGCGCAGGGGGCGCGATATGGCTACACCTTC
CASSPEAQGARYGYTF
>TRBV9|NA|TRBJ1-2|NA
TGTGCCAGCAGCGCCCCAGACGACTATGGCTACACCTTC
CASSAPDDYGYTF
>TRBV6-5|NA|TRBJ1-4|NA
TGTGCCAGCAGTTGGGGGGATAATGAAAAACTGTTTTTT
CASSWGDNEKLFF
>TRBV5-6|NA|TRBJ1-1|NA
TGTGCCAGCAGCTTGTTTACGAACACTGAAGCTTTCTTT
CASSLFTNTEAFF
>TRBV7-9|NA|TRBJ1-3|NA
TGTGCCAGCAGCTTGAGGCAGGCTGGAAACACCATATATTTT
CASSLRQAGNTIYF
>TRBV6-2/TRBV6-3|NA|TRBJ2-1|TRBD2
TGTGCCAGCAGTTACTTAAGCGGGGCGACGAATGAGCAGTTCTTC
CASSYLSGATNEQFF
>TRBV5-6|NA|TRBJ1-3|NA
TGTGCCAGCAGCTTTGAGGGAAACACCATATATTTT
CASSFEGNTIYF
>TRBV11-2|once|TRBJ1-3|NA
TGTGCCAGCAGCGTAAACTCTGGAAACACCATATATTTT
CASSVNSGNTIYF
>TRBV4-2|NA|TRBJ2-3|NA
TGTGCCAGCAGCCAAGATTCTAGCACAGATACGCAGTATTTT
CASSQDSSTDTQYF
>TRBV10-2|NA|TRBJ2-7|TRBD1
TGCGCCAGCAGTGAAGGGACAGGTCGATCAGGGGAGCAGTACTTC
CASSEGTGRSGEQYF
>TRBV3-1/TRBV3-2|once|TRBJ1-1|NA
TGTGCCAGCAGCCAAGCCGGGGGGAACACTGAAGCTTTCTTT
CASSQAGGNTEAFF
>TRBV9|NA|TRBJ2-7|NA
TGTGCCAGCAGCGTAGCCCCGGGCCCGGGGTACGAGCAGTACTTC
CASSVAPGPGYEQYF
>TRBV5-1|NA|TRBJ1-6|TRBD1
TGCGCCAGCAGCTTTGACAGGGGATACTCACCCCTCCACTTT
CASSFDRGYSPLHF
>TRBV6-5|NA|TRBJ1-1|TRBD1
TGTGCCAGCAGTTACTCGGAGACAGGGGCCACTGAAGCTTTCTTT
CASSYSETGATEAFF
>TRBV5-1|NA|TRBJ1-3|NA
TGCGCCAGCAGCCCGATAGGAAACACCATATATTTT
CASSPIGNTIYF
>TRBV6-4|NA|TRBJ2-1|NA
TGTGCCAGCAGTGACGGTGACACACACAATGAGCAGTTCTTC
CASSDGDTHNEQFF
>TRBV6-5|once|TRBJ2-7|NA
TGTGCCAGCAGTTACTCCAGCGGTATGCTGACCTACGAGCAGTACTTC
CASSYSSGMLTYEQYF
>TRBV24-1|NA|TRBJ2-3|NA
TGTGCCACCAGCAAGGACAGAACCACAGATACGCAGTATTTT
CATSKDRTTDTQYF
>TRBV5-6|NA|TRBJ1-6|NA
TGTGCCAGCAGCTTGTATCAGGTTAATTCACCCCTCCACTTT
CASSLYQVNSPLHF
>TRBV2|NA|TRBJ2-3|TRBD2
TGTGCCAGCACCTATTTTAGCGGGAGCAAAGATACGCAGTATTTT
CASTYFSGSKDTQYF
>TRBV6-5|NA|TRBJ2-7|TRBD1
TGTGCCAGCACGAGACAGGGAAGAGGTGAGCAGTACTTC
CASTRQGRGEQYF